This T cell receptor (beta chain) was sequenced for a study of technical replicates of blood from a few donors. The table came from immunoSEQ multiplex PCR; TCRdb's copy has only in-frame clones and leaves some out. This sample yields tens of thousands of clones, of which around 94% are seen a single time; over 0.2% belongs to the top ten. Germline CDR1 is SGHKS and CDR2 is YYEKEE (reference sequence). V lost 4 bases and J lost 4; bases outside the gene matches: 4. The CDR3 is 13 residues long. The source material was T cells isolated from PBMCs. The origin of this receptor is a human donor in good health. V gene TRBV5-5 combines with J gene TRBJ1-2; 7 bases line up with TRBD1. The chain's CDR3 is CASSPGTVYGYTF. CDR3 bases: TGTGCCAGCAGCCCGGGGACAGTCTATGGCTACACCTTC.